A selection of T cell receptor beta chains follows, all from one sample in a study of T-cell memory formation after mild COVID-19. TCRdb fed the 5' RACE reads into MiXCR, producing one record per CDR3 protein. The sample has 250,000 to 300,000 distinct CDR3 sequences, 15% to 20% seen once. Sequencing used PBMCs or a T cell subset sorted from them (not recorded which). The receptors come from a man aged 18 to 30 who had mild COVID-19 (a few samples of this study predate the infection). Cell type and time point are not known. CDR3s include the opening cysteine and the closing phenylalanine or tryptophan. The order of the fields is D gene, J gene, V gene, clone size, CDR3 protein, CDR3 DNA. The D gene is left open where the match is weak. Expanded clones are given a class, and other clones once, few, many or no size at all.

>.|TRBJ2-4|TRBV7-8|few
CASSLTSKTQYF
TGTGCCAGCAGCTTAACGTCGAAGACTCAGTACTTC
>.|TRBJ2-5|TRBV4-1|.
CASSQGWSEGGETQYF
TGCGCCAGCAGCCAAGGCTGGTCAGAGGGGGGGGAGACCCAGTACTTC
>.|TRBJ2-3|TRBV4-3|.
CASSQEGARGLDTQYF
TGCGCCAGCAGCCAAGAGGGGGCGCGTGGGTTGGATACGCAGTATTTT
>.|TRBJ1-5|TRBV7-9|few
CASSPGRVSNQPQHF
TGTGCCAGCAGCCCAGGGAGGGTGAGCAATCAGCCCCAGCATTTT
>TRBD1|TRBJ2-1|TRBV3-1|many
CASSFDRVEQFF
TGTGCCAGCAGTTTCGACAGGGTCGAGCAGTTCTTC
>.|TRBJ2-3|TRBV6-1|.
CASHRTGLADTQYF
TGTGCCAGCCATCGGACGGGTTTGGCAGATACGCAGTATTTT
>TRBD1|TRBJ2-3|TRBV12-3/TRBV12-4|few
CASSRTGGRTDTQYF
TGTGCCAGCAGTAGAACAGGGGGACGCACAGATACGCAGTATTTT
>.|TRBJ1-1|TRBV7-2|.
CASSFAGTTESFF
TGTGCCAGCAGCTTCGCAGGGACCACTGAATCTTTCTTT
>TRBD1|TRBJ1-2|TRBV6-5|few
CASSFPGQGTYGYTF
TGTGCCAGCAGTTTCCCCGGACAGGGAACCTATGGCTACACCTTC
>.|TRBJ2-3|TRBV9|.
CASSVGVWLAPGDTQYF
TGTGCCAGCAGCGTAGGAGTTTGGCTGGCCCCAGGGGATACGCAGTATTTT
>TRBD2|TRBJ2-3|TRBV30|once
CAWSVPRTSGGVTDTQYF
TGTGCCTGGAGTGTACCCCGAACTAGCGGGGGAGTCACAGATACGCAGTATTTT
>.|TRBJ1-1|TRBV6-1|.
CASRALNPSTEAFF
TGTGCCAGCAGGGCCCTGAACCCCTCCACTGAAGCTTTCTTT
>TRBD2|TRBJ2-3|TRBV6-4|.
CASSAASGGTDTQYF
TGTGCCAGCAGTGCGGCTAGCGGGGGCACAGATACGCAGTATTTT
>.|TRBJ1-6|TRBV7-8|few
CASSLGSGVWIGGTYNSPLHF
TGTGCCAGCAGCTTAGGGTCGGGGGTTTGGATCGGGGGAACCTATAATTCACCCCTCCACTTT
>.|TRBJ2-6|TRBV4-1|.
CASSQEGSKAGANVLTF
TGCGCCAGCAGCCAAGAAGGGAGTAAGGCTGGGGCCAACGTCCTGACTTTC
>TRBD2|TRBJ2-3|TRBV4-3|.
CASSQVWERGADTDTQYF
TGCGCCAGCAGCCAAGTTTGGGAGCGGGGGGCCGATACAGATACGCAGTATTTT
>.|TRBJ2-7|TRBV7-6|.
CASSLAQGEEQYF
TGTGCCAGCAGCTTAGCGCAGGGAGAGGAGCAGTACTTC
>.|TRBJ1-6|TRBV5-4|.
CASSLISGTGNSPLHF
TGTGCCAGCAGCTTGATTTCCGGGACGGGGAATTCACCCCTCCACTTT
>.|TRBJ2-2|TRBV6-5|.
CASSYSQGYTGELFF
TGTGCCAGCAGTTACAGCCAGGGCTACACCGGGGAGCTGTTTTTT
>.|TRBJ1-1|TRBV5-1|.
CASSLFGVVSNTEAFF
TGCGCCAGCAGCCTCTTTGGGGTAGTGTCGAACACTGAAGCTTTCTTT
>.|TRBJ2-3|TRBV5-1|few
CASSLGTRPSTDTQYF
TGCGCCAGCAGCTTGGGGACCCGACCTAGCACAGATACGCAGTATTTT
>.|TRBJ1-5|TRBV12-3/TRBV12-4|.
CASSPADSSNQPQHF
TGTGCCAGCAGTCCAGCAGACAGTAGCAATCAGCCCCAGCATTTT
>TRBD2|TRBJ2-1|TRBV9|.
CASTTSGGLDEQFF
TGTGCCAGCACTACTAGCGGGGGGCTGGATGAGCAGTTCTTC
>.|TRBJ1-5|TRBV7-6|.
CASSRAGRADQPQHF
TGTGCCAGCAGCCGCGCCGGCAGGGCCGATCAGCCCCAGCATTTT
>TRBD1|TRBJ2-1|TRBV7-6|.
CASSSTGSNEQFF
TGTGCCAGCAGCTCGACAGGGTCAAATGAGCAGTTCTTC
>.|TRBJ2-7|TRBV6-1|many
CASSSLARKDEQYF
TGTGCCAGCAGTTCCTTGGCCAGAAAGGACGAGCAGTACTTC
>TRBD1|TRBJ1-6|TRBV20-1|few
CSAGTADNSPLHF
TGCAGTGCCGGGACAGCTGATAATTCACCCCTCCACTTT
>.|TRBJ2-7|TRBV10-3|few
CAISDREGAEQYF
TGTGCCATCAGCGACAGGGAGGGTGCCGAGCAGTACTTC
>.|TRBJ1-6|TRBV7-2|few
CASSPMPASNSPLHF
TGTGCCAGCAGCCCAATGCCAGCTTCGAATTCACCCCTCCACTTT
>.|TRBJ2-3|TRBV4-3|.
CASSPGGLAGTDTQYF
TGCGCCAGCAGCCCAGGGGGGCTAGCGGGCACAGATACGCAGTATTTT
>TRBD2|TRBJ2-1|TRBV4-2|few
CASSQEPAGTSYNEQFF
TGTGCCAGCAGCCAAGAACCGGCTGGGACTAGCTACAATGAGCAGTTCTTC
>.|TRBJ1-1|TRBV29-1|.
CSSGGDAEAFF
TGCAGCTCCGGGGGGGACGCTGAAGCTTTCTTT
>.|TRBJ1-2|TRBV11-2|.
CASSLDAVVPALF
TGTGCCAGCAGCTTAGATGCCGTGGTCCCGGCCCTCTTC
>TRBD2|TRBJ2-5|TRBV4-1|.
CASSRLGLAGGPFPRETQYF
TGCGCCAGCAGCCGATTGGGACTAGCGGGGGGGCCGTTCCCTCGAGAGACCCAGTACTTC
>.|TRBJ1-1|TRBV12-3/TRBV12-4|.
CASRTLGCDTEAFF
TGTGCCAGCAGGACGTTAGGGTGTGACACTGAAGCTTTCTTT
>.|TRBJ2-7|TRBV20-1|.
CSAKAGYEQYF
TGCAGTGCTAAAGCGGGCTACGAGCAGTACTTC
>.|TRBJ1-1|TRBV15|.
CATSRGGANTEAFF
TGTGCCACCAGCAGAGGAGGGGCCAACACTGAAGCTTTCTTT
>TRBD1|TRBJ2-7|TRBV18|few
CASSPLGQGYEQYF
TGTGCCAGCTCACCGCTGGGACAGGGGTACGAGCAGTACTTC
>TRBD2|TRBJ2-3|TRBV20-1|.
CSARDHSGGGTDTQYF
TGCAGTGCTAGAGACCATAGCGGGGGGGGAACAGATACGCAGTATTTT
>.|TRBJ2-1|TRBV5-5|.
CASSSPLSDEQFF
TGTGCCAGCAGCTCCCCTTTAAGCGATGAGCAGTTCTTC
>.|TRBJ2-3|TRBV18|.
CASSTYVADTQYF
TGTGCCAGCTCCACGTATGTCGCGGATACGCAGTATTTT
>TRBD1|TRBJ1-5|TRBV7-6|few
CASSPRGGRADQPQHF
TGTGCCAGCAGCCCCCGAGGGGGCAGGGCCGATCAGCCCCAGCATTTT
>.|TRBJ2-5|TRBV5-5|.
CASAPGTSQETQYF
TGTGCCAGCGCTCCGGGGACCTCCCAAGAGACCCAGTACTTC
>TRBD1|TRBJ2-5|TRBV6-2/TRBV6-3|once
CATGQGAETQYF
TGTGCCACCGGACAGGGGGCTGAGACCCAGTACTTC
>TRBD2|TRBJ2-2|TRBV7-2|.
CASSSFRGGTGELFF
TGTGCCAGCAGCAGCTTCCGGGGGGGAACCGGGGAGCTGTTTTTT
>TRBD1|TRBJ1-1|TRBV10-3|many
CAISGTGAGVGAEAFF
TGTGCCATCAGTGGGACAGGGGCTGGGGTGGGCGCTGAAGCTTTCTTT
>.|TRBJ2-5|TRBV7-2|few
CATSRSETQYF
TGTGCCACCTCTAGGTCGGAGACCCAGTACTTC
>.|TRBJ2-5|TRBV7-6|many
CASSLSRAGETQYF
TGTGCCAGCAGCTTAAGTAGGGCTGGAGAGACCCAGTACTTC